Detailed here is one T cell receptor (beta chain). The antigen is unknown. The sample originates from a study of response to subunit inactivated influenza vaccine. TCRdb reanalysed the RT-PCR reads using MiXCR and keeps one entry per CDR3 protein. The sample consists of about 520,000 distinct CDR3 sequences, roughly 7.9% of them appearing once. Findings and limits, study-wide: Authors suggested that a seasonal influenza vaccination recruits few new T cells each time.

CDR3 length: 16 residues. Germline lookup yields CDR1 SNHLY and CDR2 FYNNEI. V was clipped by 1 base and J by 3 bases, with 13 bases between them. The gene calls are TRBV2 and TRBJ1-5, with D maybe TRBD1 (5 bases). The TCR originated in a man aged 50 to 69 who received an inactivated influenza vaccine. The specimen comprised PBMCs from blood, sampled 23 to 25 months after vaccination. CDR3 amino acids: CASSEVGTAFNQPQHF. The CDR3 DNA sequence: TGTGCCAGCAGTGAAGTCGGGACTGCCTTCAATCAGCCCCAGCATTTT.